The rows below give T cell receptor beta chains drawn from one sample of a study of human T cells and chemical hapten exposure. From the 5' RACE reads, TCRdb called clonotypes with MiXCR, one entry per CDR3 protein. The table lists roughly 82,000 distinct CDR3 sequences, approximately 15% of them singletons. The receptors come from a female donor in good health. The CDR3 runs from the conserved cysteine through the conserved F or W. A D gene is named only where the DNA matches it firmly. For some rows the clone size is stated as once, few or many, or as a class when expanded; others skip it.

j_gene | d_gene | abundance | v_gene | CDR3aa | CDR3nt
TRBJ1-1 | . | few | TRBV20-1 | CSAPRGTEAFF | TGCAGTGCTCCGAGGGGTACTGAAGCTTTCTTT
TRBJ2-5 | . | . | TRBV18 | CASSPMKGETQYF | TGTGCCAGCTCACCAATGAAGGGAGAGACCCAGTACTTC
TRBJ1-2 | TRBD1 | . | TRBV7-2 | CASSSSGGTYGYTF | TGTGCCAGCAGCAGCTCAGGGGGTACCTATGGCTACACCTTC
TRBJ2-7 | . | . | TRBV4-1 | CASSRIGGDYEQYF | TGCGCCAGCAGCCGGATAGGAGGGGACTACGAGCAGTACTTC
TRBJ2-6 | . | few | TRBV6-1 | CASSPQGQTGANVLTF | TGTGCCAGCAGTCCCCAGGGGCAAACTGGGGCCAACGTCCTGACTTTC
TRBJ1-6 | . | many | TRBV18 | CASSYSRDTLGSPLHF | TGTGCCAGCTCCTACTCTCGGGACACCTTGGGATCACCCCTCCACTTT
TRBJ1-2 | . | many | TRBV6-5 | CASSYDQKYGYTF | TGTGCCAGCAGTTACGACCAGAAGTATGGCTACACCTTC
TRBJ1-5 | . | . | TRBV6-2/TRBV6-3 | CASSYTGTRSQHF | TGTGCCAGCAGTTACACAGGGACTCGGTCCCAGCATTTT
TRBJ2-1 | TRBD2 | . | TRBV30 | CAWSGKRGGLSQFF | TGTGCCTGGAGTGGGAAGCGGGGGGGCCTATCGCAGTTCTTC
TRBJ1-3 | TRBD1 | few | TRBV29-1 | CSVRTGRNGNTIYF | TGCAGCGTGCGGACAGGGCGGAACGGAAACACCATATATTTT
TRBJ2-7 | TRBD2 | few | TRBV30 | CAWSVLAGVPYEQYF | TGTGCCTGGAGTGTTCTAGCGGGAGTCCCCTACGAGCAGTACTTC
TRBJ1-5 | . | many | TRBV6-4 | CASSGGEHQPQHF | TGTGCCAGCAGTGGAGGGGAACATCAGCCCCAGCATTTT
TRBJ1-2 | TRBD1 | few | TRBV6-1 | CASNPRGHRVGGKYGYTF | TGTGCCAGCAACCCTAGGGGGCACAGGGTAGGTGGCAAATATGGCTACACCTTC
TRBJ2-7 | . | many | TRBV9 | CASSTSPSNEQYF | TGTGCCAGCAGCACAAGCCCCTCCAACGAGCAGTACTTC
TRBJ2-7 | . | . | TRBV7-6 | CASSSDVHSYEQYF | TGTGCCAGCAGCTCCGATGTACACTCCTACGAGCAGTACTTC
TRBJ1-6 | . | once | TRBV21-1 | CASSPMILLTGGDSPLHF | TGTGCCAGCAGCCCCATGATTTTATTGACAGGGGGCGATTCACCCCTCCACTTT
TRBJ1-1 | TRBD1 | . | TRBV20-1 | CSARRLGQGASEAFF | TGCAGTGCTCGCAGATTAGGACAGGGGGCCTCTGAAGCTTTCTTT
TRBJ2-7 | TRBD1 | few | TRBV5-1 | CASSPRTGECCEQYF | TGCGCCAGCAGCCCAAGGACAGGGGAATGCTGCGAGCAGTACTTC
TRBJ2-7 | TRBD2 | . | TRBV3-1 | CASSHPLAGLDEQYF | TGTGCCAGCAGCCATCCGCTAGCGGGGTTAGACGAGCAGTACTTC
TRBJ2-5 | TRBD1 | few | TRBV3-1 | CASSQRGGGETQYF | TGTGCCAGCAGCCAACGAGGGGGCGGGGAGACCCAGTACTTC
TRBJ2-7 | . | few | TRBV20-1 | CSAPRKGGADGEQYF | TGCAGTGCTCCTCGGAAGGGGGGGGCCGACGGGGAGCAGTACTTC
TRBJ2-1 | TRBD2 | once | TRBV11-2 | CASSLDLLAGGLNEQFF | TGTGCCAGCAGCTTAGACCTCCTAGCGGGAGGGCTCAATGAGCAGTTCTTC
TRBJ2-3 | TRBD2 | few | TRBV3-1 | CASSQDYGGGVGDTQYF | TGTGCCAGCAGCCAAGATTATGGCGGGGGGGTTGGAGATACGCAGTATTTT
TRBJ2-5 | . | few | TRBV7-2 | CASTLLGTVQETQYF | TGTGCCAGCACCCTTCTCGGGACGGTTCAAGAGACCCAGTACTTC
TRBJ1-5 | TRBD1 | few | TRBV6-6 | CASSYSDRAFYSNQPQHF | TGTGCCAGCAGTTACTCGGACAGGGCTTTCTATAGCAATCAGCCCCAGCATTTT
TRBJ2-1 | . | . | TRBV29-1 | CSVLPATSRPHEQFF | TGCAGCGTTCTGCCTGCTACGTCCCGACCCCATGAGCAGTTCTTC
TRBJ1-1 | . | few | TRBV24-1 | CAGRGAEAFF | TGTGCCGGTCGAGGGGCTGAAGCTTTCTTT
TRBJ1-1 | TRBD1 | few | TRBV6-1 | CASSEVSGTANTEAFF | TGTGCCAGCAGTGAAGTAAGCGGGACAGCGAACACTGAAGCTTTCTTT
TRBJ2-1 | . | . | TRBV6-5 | CASQLYNEQFF | TGTGCCAGCCAATTATACAATGAGCAGTTCTTC
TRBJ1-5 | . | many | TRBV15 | CATSRDNQPQHF | TGTGCCACCAGCAGAGATAACCAGCCCCAGCATTTT
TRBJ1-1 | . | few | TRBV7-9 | CASSLQRDTEAFF | TGTGCCAGCAGCCTTCAGCGGGACACTGAAGCTTTCTTT
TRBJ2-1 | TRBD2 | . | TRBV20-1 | CSARGTSGGAYEQFF | TGCAGTGCTAGGGGGACTAGCGGGGGGGCGTATGAGCAGTTCTTC
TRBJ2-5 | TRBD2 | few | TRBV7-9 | CASSLVPGAGEETQYF | TGTGCCAGCAGCTTAGTCCCGGGAGCGGGGGAAGAGACCCAGTACTTC
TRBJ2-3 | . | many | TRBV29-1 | CSVEGSTDTQYF | TGCAGCGTTGAGGGGAGTACAGATACGCAGTATTTT
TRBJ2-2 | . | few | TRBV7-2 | CASSLKFNRMNTGELFF | TGTGCCAGCAGCTTAAAGTTTAACAGGATGAACACCGGGGAGCTGTTTTTT
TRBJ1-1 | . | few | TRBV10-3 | CAISQTVMNTEAFF | TGTGCCATCAGTCAGACAGTGATGAACACTGAAGCTTTCTTT
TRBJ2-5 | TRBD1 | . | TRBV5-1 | CASSPGTGGTETQYF | TGCGCCAGCAGCCCGGGGACAGGGGGCACGGAGACCCAGTACTTC
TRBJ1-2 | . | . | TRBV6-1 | CASSSRGGNYGYTF | TGTGCCAGCAGCTCACGGGGGGGGAACTATGGCTACACCTTC
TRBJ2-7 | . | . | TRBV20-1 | CSARWALTTYEQYF | TGCAGTGCTAGATGGGCCCTAACCACCTACGAGCAGTACTTC
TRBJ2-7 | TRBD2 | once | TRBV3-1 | CASSQFTSGREQYF | TGTGCCAGCAGCCAATTTACTAGCGGGAGAGAGCAGTACTTC
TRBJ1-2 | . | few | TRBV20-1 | CSARDRFRNYGYTF | TGCAGTGCTAGAGATCGCTTCAGAAACTATGGCTACACCTTC
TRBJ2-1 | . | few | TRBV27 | CASSFDRYNEQFF | TGTGCCAGCAGTTTTGACAGATACAATGAGCAGTTCTTC